This entry lists 28 T cell receptor beta chains sequenced from one sample in a study of graft-versus-host responses after intestinal transplantation. Using immunoSEQ multiplex PCR, the repertoire was profiled, and TCRdb retains in-frame clones only, with some absent. The data show about 90,000 clones, around 90% seen once. The antigens for these receptors are not known. The sequences come from unstimulated CD4+ T cells sorted from spleen or lymph node cells, collected before transplant. These receptors were taken from a human donor who was the organ donor for an intestinal transplant.

The rearrangement links TRBV25-1 to TRBJ1-2; 7 bases fit TRBD1. The junction had 12 bases not matched to a gene; V was cut back by 3 bases and J by 8 bases. CDR1 MGHDK and CDR2 SYGVNS come from the germline V gene. The CDR3 has 15 amino acids. CDR3 protein: CASSDPREGARGYTF. In nucleotides, the CDR3 is TGTGCCAGCAGTGATCCCCGGGAGGGGGCAAGGGGCTACACCTTC.

The V and J genes are TRBV25-1 and TRBJ2-1, with TRBD1 matching 7 bases. V gave up 3 bases and J gave up 4 bases; unmatched junction bases: 9. CDR1 MGHDK and CDR2 SYGVNS come from the germline V gene. The CDR3 sequence is 16 residues long. CDR3 sequence: CASSDHFIQGYNEQFF. The CDR3, as DNA: TGTGCCAGCAGTGACCATTTTATACAGGGGTACAATGAGCAGTTCTTC.

This chain connects TRBV19 to TRBJ2-1; 8 nucleotides match TRBD2. This CDR3 has 17 residues. CDR1 is LNHDA, CDR2 SQIVND, per germline (reference sequence). V lost 6 bases and J lost 0; bases outside the gene matches: 10. CDR3 in amino acids: CASRPLTSGSSYNEQFF. Here the CDR3 DNA reads TGTGCCAGTAGACCCCTTACGAGCGGGAGCTCCTACAATGAGCAGTTCTTC.

The rearrangement joins TRBV6-1 to TRBJ2-6; D possibly corresponds to TRBD1 (5 bases). The CDR3 covers 18 residues. V lost 3 bases, J lost 0 bases, and 15 bases lay in between. CDR1 and CDR2 (germline): MNHNS, SASEGT. The CDR3: CASSDPGPHPSGANVLTF. CDR3 in DNA: TGTGCCAGCAGTGACCCAGGGCCCCACCCCTCTGGGGCCAACGTCCTGACTTTC.

V usage is TRBV30 and J usage is TRBJ1-2; 7 nucleotides agree with TRBD1. Germline V gene lookup returns CDR1 GTSNPN and CDR2 SVGIG (reference sequence). CDR3 length equals 12 residues. J was trimmed by 8 bases and V by 5 bases; bases with no gene match: 8. The CDR3 loop reads CAWLRQGGGYTF. For the CDR3, the DNA is TGTGCCTGGCTGCGACAGGGTGGGGGCTACACCTTC.

The V and J genes are TRBV30 and TRBJ2-7; 11 positions agree with TRBD1. V lost 1 base, J lost 4 bases, and 6 bases stayed unmatched. The germline V gene encodes CDR1 GTSNPN and CDR2 SVGIG (reference sequence). The length of the CDR3 is 15 residues. The CDR3 DNA follows: TGTGCCTGGAGTGGCATCAGGGACAGGGGGTACGAGCAGTACTTC. Residues: CAWSGIRDRGYEQYF.

The chain uses TRBV6-5 and TRBJ1-2; tentative D call: TRBD1 (5 bases). Trimming removed 2 bases at V and 5 bases at J, with 9 bases between. The germline CDR1 and CDR2 sequences are MNHEY and SVGAGI. This CDR3 spans 13 amino acids. The CDR3, as DNA: TGTGCCAGCAGTTACGCAGGGCCTTATGGCTACACCTTC. As protein: CASSYAGPYGYTF.

J is TRBJ2-7 and V is TRBV25-1, with 16 bases lining up with TRBD2. Per germline, CDR1 MGHDK and CDR2 SYGVNS. This CDR3 is built from 17 residues. The V and J ends lost 5 bases and 3 bases, in that order; junction bases with no gene match: 7. DNA of the CDR3: TGTGCCAGCAGTAACCCGGGACTAGCGGGAGGGATCTACGAGCAGTACTTC. Amino acid sequence: CASSNPGLAGGIYEQYF.

The chain recombines TRBV11-1 with TRBJ2-7; maybe TRBD2 (6 bases). Trimming took off 3 bases at V and 3 bases at J, with 12 bases between the two ends. The CDR3 loop spans 14 amino acids. Per germline, CDR1 SGHAT and CDR2 FQDESV (reference sequence). The CDR3 DNA sequence: TGTGCCAGCAGCTTTAGCGGCAATTACTACGAGCAGTACTTC. This translates into CASSFSGNYYEQYF.

The V and J genes are TRBV6-1 and TRBJ2-5, with a weak D call TRBD2 (6 bases). Germline values: CDR1 MNHNS, CDR2 SASEGT. V gave up 6 bases and J gave up 5 bases, with 13 bases separating them. The CDR3 runs to 13 residues. The CDR3 loop reads CASRRLVLETQYF. The CDR3 coding sequence is TGTGCCAGCAGGCGACTAGTCTTGGAGACCCAGTACTTC.

This rearrangement joins TRBV7-8 to TRBJ2-2; 13 positions match TRBD2. Germline lookup yields CDR1 SGHVS and CDR2 FQNEAQ. The CDR3 is 19 residues long. The J segment lost 4 bases and the V segment lost 3 bases, leaving 11 bases of the junction unmatched. The CDR3 region is CASSFYTSGRAKGTGELFF. The CDR3 DNA follows: TGTGCCAGCAGCTTTTACACTAGCGGGAGGGCCAAGGGCACCGGGGAGCTGTTTTTT.

CDR3 nucleotide sequence: TGTGCCAGCAGGCCTAACCCGGTTCCAGATACGCAGTATTTT. This sequence encodes CASRPNPVPDTQYF. The V gene is TRBV28, the J gene TRBJ2-3; D not certain. Germline loops: CDR1 MDHEN, CDR2 SYDVKM. The CDR3 loop spans 14 amino acids. Trimming pared 6 bases from V and 4 bases from J, leaving 14 bases between.

This clone was seen just once. DNA of the CDR3: TGTGCCAGTAGCCGCCTTCCAGGTTCCTACGAGCAGTACTTC. It yields the protein CASSRLPGSYEQYF. This chain joins TRBV19 and TRBJ2-7; D gene unclear. V lost 6 bases to trimming and J lost 1 base, with 13 bases between them. This CDR3 contains 14 residues. Germline V gene lookup returns CDR1 LNHDA and CDR2 SQIVND (reference sequence).

The chain is built from TRBV25-1 and TRBJ1-2; 7 nucleotides match TRBD1. V shed 5 bases, J shed 2 bases, and the junction held 8 bases outside the gene matches. The CDR3 covers 15 residues. CDR1 and CDR2 (germline): MGHDK, SYGVNS. CDR3 protein: CASSPLRGENYGYTF. As DNA, the CDR3 is TGTGCCAGCAGTCCTCTCAGGGGGGAGAACTATGGCTACACCTTC.

The CDR3 spells CASSDRREGGELFF. CDR3 coding DNA: TGTGCCAGCAGTGATAGGAGGGAGGGCGGGGAGCTGTTTTTT. The chain uses TRBV2 and TRBJ2-2; TRBD2 agrees at 7 bases. V dropped 3 bases and J dropped 7; count of bases not matched to a gene: 5. The CDR3 contains 14 residues. Germline CDR1 is SNHLY and CDR2 is FYNNEI.

This clone was counted a single time. The chain recombines TRBV28 with TRBJ2-1; 11 nucleotides line up with TRBD2. CDR3 length equals 15 residues. Losses at the gene ends were 6 bases for V and 1 base for J; bases not matched to a gene: 2. Germline-derived CDR1 and CDR2 are MDHEN and SYDVKM. CDR3 sequence reads: CASRRLAGSYNEQFF. The CDR3 coding sequence is TGTGCCAGCAGACGACTAGCGGGGTCCTACAATGAGCAGTTCTTC.

There are a few counts of this clone. DNA for the CDR3: TGTGCCAGCCATCGACAGGGCATCTACGAGCAGTACTTC. It is translated as CASHRQGIYEQYF. V usage is TRBV2 and J usage is TRBJ2-7; 7 bases line up with TRBD1. The CDR3 is 13 amino acids. V shed 8 bases, J shed 3 bases, and the junction held 7 bases outside the gene matches. CDR1 and CDR2 (germline): SNHLY, FYNNEI.

The chain combines TRBV5-5 with TRBJ2-3, with 9 positions matching TRBD2. The ends lost 5 bases at V and 3 bases at J; junction bases unmatched: 7. Germline V CDR1 and CDR2: SGHKS, YYEKEE (reference sequence). This CDR3 spans 15 amino acids. CDR3 sequence reads: CASSRTSGLTDTQYF. CDR3 nucleotide sequence: TGTGCCAGCAGTCGAACTAGCGGGCTAACAGATACGCAGTATTTT.

This chain links TRBV5-5 with TRBJ2-3; a possible D gene is TRBD2 (5 bases). The V end lost 0 bases, the J end lost 0 bases, and 8 bases lay between the germline ends. The CDR3 extends over 15 amino acids. Germline V gives CDR1 SGHKS, CDR2 YYEKEE (reference sequence). The CDR3 loop is CASSLGTASTDTQYF. CDR3 bases: TGTGCCAGCAGCTTGGGGACTGCTAGCACAGATACGCAGTATTTT.

This rearrangement joins TRBV18 to TRBJ2-5, with TRBD2 matching 12 bases. CDR1 KGHSH and CDR2 LQKENI come from the germline V gene. The CDR3 totals 17 residues. J lost 1 base, V lost 4 bases, and 7 bases had no gene match. The CDR3 coding sequence is TGTGCCAGCTCACAGACTAGCGGGGGTATGCTCCAAGAGACCCAGTACTTC. As protein: CASSQTSGGMLQETQYF.

This clone was observed a single time. This sequence joins TRBV21-1 and TRBJ1-6; whether TRBD1, the table's D call, matches the DNA was not checked. TRBV21-1 is a pseudogene locus. The CDR3 spans 16 residues. In DNA, the CDR3 is TGTGCCAGCAGCAAAGTAAGGGGGACAGGTAATTCACCCCTCCACTTT. Its protein is CASSKVRGTGNSPLHF.

The chain is built from TRBV6-5 and TRBJ2-7; D possibly corresponds to TRBD1 (6 bases). The CDR3 has 14 residues. CDR1 MNHEY and CDR2 SVGAGI come from the germline V gene. Trimming removed 5 bases from V and 0 bases from J, with 11 bases in between. CDR3 loop: CASSATGTSYEQYF. Here the CDR3 DNA reads TGTGCCAGCAGTGCGACAGGCACCTCCTACGAGCAGTACTTC.

This clone was seen a few times. The J gene is TRBJ2-3, the V gene TRBV6-5; 8 positions match TRBD2. V lost 5 bases to trimming and J lost 6 bases; unmatched junction nucleotides: 7. Germline CDR1 is MNHEY and CDR2 is SVGAGI. The CDR3 contains 14 residues. The CDR3 DNA reads as TGTGCCAGCAGTCGCCTAGCGGGTCCGGATACGCAGTATTTT. Its protein product is CASSRLAGPDTQYF.

V usage is TRBV2 and J usage is TRBJ2-7, with 10 nucleotides matching TRBD1. CDR1 is SNHLY, CDR2 FYNNEI, per germline. The junction had 2 bases not matched to a gene; V was cut back by 6 bases and J by 3 bases. The CDR3 runs 13 residues. CDR3 sequence reads: CASRDRGVYEQYF. CDR3 in DNA: TGTGCCAGCAGGGACAGGGGGGTCTACGAGCAGTACTTC.

This clone was counted once. The rearrangement uses TRBV7-2 and TRBJ1-1; tentatively, D is TRBD1 (6 bases). CDR3 length equals 14 residues. Germline-derived CDR1 and CDR2 are SGHTA and FQGNSA. V shed 3 bases and J shed 4 bases, with 12 bases lying between them. In DNA, the CDR3 is TGTGCCAGCAGCTTGGACAGTTCCACCACTGAAGCTTTCTTT. This encodes CASSLDSSTTEAFF.

DNA for the CDR3: TGTGCCAGCAGCTCAGGGGTGGGACTAGGGCAAGAGACCCAGTACTTC. It specifies CASSSGVGLGQETQYF. V usage is TRBV9 and J usage is TRBJ2-5; TRBD2 aligns across 8 bases. Germline values: CDR1 SGDLS, CDR2 YYNGEE. Trimming cost V 4 bases and J 2 bases; bases outside gene matches: 10. The CDR3 has 16 residues. The whole variable domain, filled in from reference TRBV9 and TRBJ2-5, reads DSGVTQTPKHLITATGQRVTLRCSPRSGDLSVYWYQQSLDQGLQFLIQYYNGEERAKGNILERFSAQQFPDLHSELNLSSLELGDSALYFCASSSGVGLGQETQYFGPGTRLLVL.

The chain is built from TRBV5-1 and TRBJ1-6; TRBD1 aligns across 11 bases. The V segment lost 3 bases and the J segment 9 bases; nucleotides outside the gene matches: 14. The germline V gene has CDR1 SGHRS and CDR2 YFSETQ. The length of the CDR3 is 18 residues. The CDR3 DNA reads as TGCGCCAGCAGCTCACCCTCAGGGACAGGGGGTTCGAGTTCACCCCTCCACTTT. Translating gives CASSSPSGTGGSSSPLHF.

The chain couples TRBV29-1 to TRBJ2-1; the match to TRBD2 covers 9 bases. The V and J ends lost 7 bases and 0 bases, in that order; junction bases with no gene match: 4. The germline gives CDR1 SQVTM, CDR2 ANQGSEA. CDR3 length: 14 residues. The CDR3 protein is CSGETSGSYNEQFF. Here the CDR3 DNA reads TGCAGCGGGGAGACTAGCGGCTCCTACAATGAGCAGTTCTTC.